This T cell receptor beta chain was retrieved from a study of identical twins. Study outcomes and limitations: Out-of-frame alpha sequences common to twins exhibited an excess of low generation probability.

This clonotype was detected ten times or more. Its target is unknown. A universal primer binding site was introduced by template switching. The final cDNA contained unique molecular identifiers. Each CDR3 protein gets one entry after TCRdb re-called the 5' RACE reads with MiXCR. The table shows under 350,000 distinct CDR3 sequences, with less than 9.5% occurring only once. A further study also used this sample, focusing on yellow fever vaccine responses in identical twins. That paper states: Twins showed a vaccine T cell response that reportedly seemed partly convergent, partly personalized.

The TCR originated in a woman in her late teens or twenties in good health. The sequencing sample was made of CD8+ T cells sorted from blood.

The CDR3 reads CASSLFQKRGGHYGYTF. The CDR3 DNA is TGTGCCAGCAGTTTGTTCCAAAAACGCGGGGGTCACTATGGCTACACCTTC. The rearrangement links TRBV28 to TRBJ1-2, with a possible D match to TRBD1 (5 bases). Looked up from germline, CDR1 is MDHEN and CDR2 is SYDVKM. The CDR3 runs 17 residues. V was shortened by 3 bases and J by 3 bases, with 20 bases between the two germline ends.